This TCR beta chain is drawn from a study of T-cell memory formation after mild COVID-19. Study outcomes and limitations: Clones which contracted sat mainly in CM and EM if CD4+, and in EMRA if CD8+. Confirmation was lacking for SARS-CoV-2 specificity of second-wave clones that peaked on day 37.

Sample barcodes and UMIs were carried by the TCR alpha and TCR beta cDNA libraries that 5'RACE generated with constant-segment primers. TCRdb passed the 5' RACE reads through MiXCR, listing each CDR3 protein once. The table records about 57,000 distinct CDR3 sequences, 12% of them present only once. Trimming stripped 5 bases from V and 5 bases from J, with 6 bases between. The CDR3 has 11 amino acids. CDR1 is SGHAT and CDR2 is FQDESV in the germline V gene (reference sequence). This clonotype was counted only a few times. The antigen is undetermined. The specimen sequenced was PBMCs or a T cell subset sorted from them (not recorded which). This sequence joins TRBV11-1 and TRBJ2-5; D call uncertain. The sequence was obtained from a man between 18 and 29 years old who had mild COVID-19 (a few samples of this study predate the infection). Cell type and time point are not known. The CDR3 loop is CASSTRETQYF. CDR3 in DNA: TGTGCCAGCAGCACCCGGGAGACCCAGTACTTC.